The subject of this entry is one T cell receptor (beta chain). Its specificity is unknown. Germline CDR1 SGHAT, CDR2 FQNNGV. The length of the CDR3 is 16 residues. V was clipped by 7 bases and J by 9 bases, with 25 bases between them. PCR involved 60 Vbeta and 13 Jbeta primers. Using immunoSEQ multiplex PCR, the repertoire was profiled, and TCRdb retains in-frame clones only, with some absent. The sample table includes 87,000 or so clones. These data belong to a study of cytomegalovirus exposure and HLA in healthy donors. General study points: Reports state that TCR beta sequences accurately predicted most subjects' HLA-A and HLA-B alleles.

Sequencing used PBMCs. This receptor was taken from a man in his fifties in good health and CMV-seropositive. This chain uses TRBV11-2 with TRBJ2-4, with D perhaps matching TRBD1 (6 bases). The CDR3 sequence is CASNLLTSGTRGIQYF. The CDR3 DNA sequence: TGTGCCAGCAACCTTCTTACCTCCGGGACACGGGGCATTCAGTACTTC.